These 19 T cell receptor beta chains came from one sample sequenced in a study of T cells in Graves' hyperthyroidism and ophthalmopathy. RNA transcripts provided the source from which TCR beta CDR3 regions were amplified. First-round RT-PCR of the TCR CDR3 relied on the HTBI primer set. MiXCR was run by TCRdb on the multiplex PCR reads, yielding one entry per CDR3 protein. Here the sample spans 370,000 or so distinct CDR3 sequences, roughly 14% being singletons. What was sequenced was blood. These receptor sequences come from a man aged 25 to 40 with Graves' hyperthyroidism that later progressed to Graves' ophthalmopathy.

This clonotype was detected a few times. This chain joins TRBV12-3 or TRBV12-4 and TRBJ2-1; TRBD2 might be the D (6 bases). Trimming removed 2 bases at V and 9 bases at J, with 17 bases between. The CDR3 consists of 15 residues. Here the CDR3 reads CASSLRRGPSSEQFF. The CDR3 region has the DNA TGTGCCAGCAGTTTAAGGCGGGGCCCATCGAGTGAGCAGTTCTTC.

The chain has TRBV29-1 and TRBJ1-5; TRBD1 aligns across 8 bases. Losses at the gene ends were 6 bases for V and 4 bases for J; bases not matched to a gene: 5. The CDR3 totals 13 residues. Looked up from germline, CDR1 is SQVTM and CDR2 is ANQGSEA. CDR3 residues: CSVQGAGNQPQHF. The DNA of the CDR3 is TGCAGCGTCCAGGGGGCGGGAAATCAGCCCCAGCATTTT.

This clonotype came up a few times. The chain employs TRBV6-2 or TRBV6-3 and TRBJ1-5; 7 bases line up with TRBD1. The CDR3 has 15 residues. CDR1 is MNHEY and CDR2 is SVGEGT in the germline V gene. Trimming at V came to 6 bases and at J to 3 bases, leaving 8 bases not matched to a gene. The CDR3 loop reads CASRIDRDLNQPQHF. In DNA, the CDR3 is TGTGCCAGCAGAATAGACAGGGACCTCAATCAGCCCCAGCATTTT.

Ten or more counts support this clonotype. This chain connects TRBV6-1 to TRBJ1-1; weak D call: TRBD1 (5 bases). Trimming removed 7 bases at V and 5 bases at J, with 14 bases between. CDR3 length equals 13 residues. Germline CDR1 reads MNHNS; CDR2 reads SASEGT. The CDR3 loop is CASIYPGQTEAFF. The CDR3, as DNA: TGTGCCAGCATTTACCCGGGGCAAACTGAAGCTTTCTTT.

This clonotype has ten or more counts. This chain uses TRBV10-1 with TRBJ2-7, with 10 positions matching TRBD1. V shed 6 bases, J shed 1 base, and the junction held 9 bases outside the gene matches. CDR1 is WNHNN and CDR2 is SYGVQD in the germline V gene (reference sequence). The CDR3 is 16 residues long. This CDR3 is CASSDHGTGDSYEQYF. In DNA form, the CDR3 reads TGCGCCAGCAGCGACCACGGGACAGGGGATTCCTACGAGCAGTACTTC.

This clonotype has at least ten counts. V and J are TRBV20-1 and TRBJ2-1; 8 positions agree with TRBD2. Germline CDR1 reads DFQATT; CDR2 reads SNEGSKA (reference sequence). CDR3 length equals 13 residues. Trimming cost V 0 bases and J 8 bases; bases outside gene matches: 3. This CDR3 reads CSAREERGHEQFF. In DNA, the CDR3 is TGCAGTGCTAGAGAGGAGCGGGGGCATGAGCAGTTCTTC.

J is TRBJ2-2 and V is TRBV29-1; D is uncertain. The CDR3 totals 13 residues. Germline V gene lookup returns CDR1 SQVTM and CDR2 ANQGSEA. V was shortened by 0 bases and J by 6 bases, with 8 bases between the two germline ends. The CDR3 DNA sequence: TGCAGCGTTGAAGAGTCCAGCCCCGGGGAGCTGTTTTTT. This translates into CSVEESSPGELFF.

Notes on this clonotype: This likely comes from a read error, as the CDR3 has no conserved phenylalanine or tryptophan at its end. The chain joins TRBV4-1 to TRBJ1-2, with D possibly being TRBD1 (5 bases). This CDR3 region has 16 residues. The germline V and J ends were trimmed by 3 bases and 3 bases, with 17 bases remaining between them. The germline V gene has CDR1 MGHRA and CDR2 YSYEKL. The CDR3: CASSQRVRGPYYGYTL. CDR3 DNA: TGCGCCAGCAGCCAGCGCGTTAGGGGCCCCTACTATGGCTACACCCTC.

In its sample, this clonotype was seen a few times. A junction boundary mismatches the germline segment, possibly from a read error. J is TRBJ2-7 and V is TRBV7-2; D is ambiguous. CDR1 SGHTA and CDR2 FQGNSA come from the germline V gene. The CDR3 totals 11 residues. The CDR3 DNA follows: TGTGCCAGCAGCTTAAGCTACGAGCAGTGCTTC. Its protein product is CASSLSYEQCF.

With respect to this clonotype: A read error may produce the germline difference seen at one junction end. V usage is TRBV7-9 and J usage is TRBJ2-7; D is unclear. The CDR3 is made up of 12 amino acids. Germline V CDR1 and CDR2: SEHNR, FQNEAQ (reference sequence). The CDR3 region is CACSSARQEQYF. The CDR3 bases are TGTGCCTGCAGCTCCGCTCGACAAGAGCAGTACTTC.

This clonotype was seen at least ten times. This chain connects TRBV2 to TRBJ1-2; the match to TRBD1 covers 7 bases. The CDR3 is 14 amino acids. Germline CDR1 SNHLY, CDR2 FYNNEI. Losses at the gene ends were 5 bases for V and 0 bases for J; bases not matched to a gene: 3. The CDR3 here is CASSIRGSNYGYTF. The CDR3 DNA is TGTGCCAGCAGTATCAGGGGGTCTAACTATGGCTACACCTTC.

This clonotype was counted ten times or more. The V and J genes are TRBV7-2 and TRBJ1-2; 8 bases are shared with TRBD1. This CDR3 is built from 14 residues. V shed 6 bases, J shed 2 bases, and the junction held 5 bases outside the gene matches. In germline, CDR1 is SGHTA, CDR2 FQGNSA. CDR3 sequence reads: CASSKDRGNYGYTF. In DNA, the CDR3 is TGTGCCAGCAGTAAAGACAGGGGAAACTATGGCTACACCTTC.

V usage is TRBV11-2 and J usage is TRBJ2-7, with TRBD2 matching 7 bases. V lost 1 base to trimming and J lost 2 bases; unmatched junction nucleotides: 8. Germline V lookup: CDR1 SGHAT, CDR2 FQNNGV. The CDR3 contains 16 residues. CDR3 DNA sequence: TGTGCCAGCAGCTTAGGTTGGGGGGGGGGGGCCTACGAGCAGTACTTC. As protein: CASSLGWGGGAYEQYF.

This clonotype has ten or more counts. The J gene is TRBJ2-2, the V gene TRBV5-1; D not certain. V was pared by 4 bases and J by 3 bases, with 7 bases between. CDR1 and CDR2 (germline): SGHRS, YFSETQ. CDR3 length: 13 amino acids. The CDR3 region is CASSGRYTGELFF. The CDR3 DNA reads TGCGCCAGCAGCGGGCGGTACACCGGGGAGCTGTTTTTT.

V and J are TRBV12-3 or TRBV12-4 and TRBJ1-5, with D perhaps TRBD1 (5 bases). This CDR3 contains 16 residues. Trimming left V 7 bases short and J 6 bases short, with 22 bases between. The CDR3 loop reads CASTHKGRGPRQPQHF. DNA of the CDR3: TGTGCCAGCACTCATAAGGGGCGAGGTCCGCGTCAGCCCCAGCATTTT.

With respect to this clonotype: A read error may explain this, as a much larger clone is one base away. The V and J genes are TRBV28 and TRBJ1-6; TRBD1 matches 8 bases. There are 16 residues in the CDR3. CDR1 is MDHEN and CDR2 is SYDVKM in the germline V gene. The CDR3 coding sequence is TGTGCCGGCAGTCCCTTGACAGGGGAGTATAATTCACCCCTCCACTTT. This encodes CAGSPLTGEYNSPLHF.

This clonotype has ten or more counts. The chain couples TRBV6-2 or TRBV6-3 to TRBJ1-5; TRBD1 aligns across 9 bases. With V trimmed by 4 bases and J by 5 bases, 6 bases remained unmatched. CDR1 is MNHEY, CDR2 SVGEGT, per germline. The CDR3 runs 15 residues. CDR3: CASSWGTGSDQPQHF. CDR3 nucleotide sequence: TGTGCCAGCAGTTGGGGGACAGGGTCCGATCAGCCCCAGCATTTT.

In its sample, this clonotype was seen many times. This chain connects TRBV2 to TRBJ1-3; no definite D call. The V gene lost 5 bases and the J gene lost 4 bases, with 6 bases spanning the gap. The CDR3 sequence is 12 residues long. Per the germline V gene, CDR1 is SNHLY and CDR2 is FYNNEI. The CDR3 bases are TGTGCCAGCAGTACCACCGGAAACACCATATATTTT. This translates into CASSTTGNTIYF.

This rearrangement joins TRBV9 to TRBJ1-2, with TRBD1 matching 11 bases. Germline CDR1 reads SGDLS; CDR2 reads YYNGEE. CDR3 length: 14 amino acids. V lost 4 bases, J lost 8 bases, and 7 bases stayed unmatched. The CDR3 protein is CASSPVGQGDGYTF. As DNA, the CDR3 is TGTGCCAGCAGCCCCGTGGGACAGGGGGACGGCTACACCTTC. Full variable domain (outside the CDR3, taken from reference TRBV9 and TRBJ1-2): DSGVTQTPKHLITATGQRVTLRCSPRSGDLSVYWYQQSLDQGLQFLIQYYNGEERAKGNILERFSAQQFPDLHSELNLSSLELGDSALYFCASSPVGQGDGYTFGSGTRLTVV.